Shown below are 8 T cell receptor beta chains from a single sample sequenced in a study of shared clonotypes between healthy human individuals. Data came from immunoSEQ multiplex PCR; TCRdb stores just in-frame clones and leaves some out. The top ten hold about 1.2% of the sample, which has 1.4 million to 1.5 million clones, roughly 96% seen once. Material for sequencing was naive CD4+ T cells sorted from blood. Subset: CD45RA+ positively selected. Receptors originate from a man aged 30 to 45 in good health.

The V call is TRBV5-5, the J call TRBJ1-5; maybe TRBD1 (6 bases). The V gene's germline CDR1 is SGHKS and CDR2 YYEKEE (reference sequence). V was cut by 10 bases and J by 9 bases, with 20 bases left in between. The CDR3 has 13 residues. The DNA for the CDR3 is TGTGCCTCCTCGAGGGGGGAGGATCGGCCCCAGCATTTT. Its translation: CASSRGEDRPQHF.

About this clone: In the same sample, other DNA sequences code for this CDR3. The genes are TRBV18 and TRBJ2-1, with 10 bases that match TRBD2. After removal of 0 bases from V and 10 bases from J, the junction contained 6 bases not matched to a gene. This CDR3 spans 15 amino acids. Germline V lookup: CDR1 KGHSH, CDR2 LQKENI. The CDR3 DNA sequence: TGTGCCAGCTCACCACCCGGCACTAGCGGGAACGAGCAGTTCTTC. Translation gives CASSPPGTSGNEQFF.

The chain links TRBV7-2 to TRBJ2-5; D is undetermined. The CDR3 is 14 amino acids. The V end was cut by 1 base, the J end by 4 bases, with 10 bases between. Germline V gene data show CDR1 as SGHTA and CDR2 as FQGNSA. As DNA, the CDR3 is TGTGCCAGCAGCTTAGGGGCGGCGCCAGAGACCCAGTACTTC. Translating gives CASSLGAAPETQYF. Based on the CDR3 plus reference TRBV7-2 and TRBJ2-5, the full variable domain is GAGVSQSPSNKVTEKGKDVELRCDPISGHTALYWYRQSLGQGLEFLIYFQGNSAPDKSGLPSDRFSAERTGGSVSTLTIQRTQQEDSAVYLCASSLGAAPETQYFGPGTRLLVL.

The CDR3 reads CSVESGGLNEKLFF. The CDR3 DNA is TGCAGCGTTGAATCGGGAGGGCTCAATGAAAAACTGTTTTTT. The chain carries TRBV29-1 and TRBJ1-4, with D uncertain. The CDR3 has 14 amino acids. The germline V gene has CDR1 SQVTM and CDR2 ANQGSEA. V was trimmed by 2 bases and J by 5 bases, leaving 12 bases between them.

This sequence joins TRBV20-1 and TRBJ2-7; D unresolved. Trimming left V 3 bases short and J 6 bases short, with 9 bases between. Germline CDR1 DFQATT, CDR2 SNEGSKA (reference sequence). The CDR3 sequence is 11 residues long. Here the CDR3 reads CSARERTEQYF. The CDR3 nucleotides read TGCAGTGCTAGGGAGCGAACCGAGCAGTACTTC.

As for this clone: Other DNA sequences in the same sample also yield this CDR3. The chain links TRBV11-2 to TRBJ2-7; D possibly corresponds to TRBD2 (6 bases). The V end was cut by 2 bases, the J end by 0 bases, with 8 bases between. Germline V lookup: CDR1 SGHAT, CDR2 FQNNGV. The CDR3 consists of 14 residues. The CDR3 DNA reads as TGTGCCAGCAGCTTAAGGGACTCCTCCTACGAGCAGTACTTC. Translation: CASSLRDSSYEQYF. The full variable domain, completed using reference TRBV11-2 and TRBJ2-7, is EAGVAQSPRYKIIEKRQSVAFWCNPISGHATLYWYQQILGQGPKLLIQFQNNGVVDDSQLPKDRFSAERLKGVDSTLKIQPAKLEDSAVYLCASSLRDSSYEQYFGPGTRLTVT.

The V and J genes are TRBV5-8 and TRBJ2-7, with a possible D match to TRBD2 (5 bases). This CDR3 has 14 amino acids. V shed 5 bases and J shed 4 bases, with 16 bases lying between them. Germline V gene sequence: CDR1 SGHTS, CDR2 YDEGEE. Here the CDR3 reads CASRTRETRYEQYF. The DNA for the CDR3 is TGTGCCAGCAGGACGAGGGAAACGCGGTACGAGCAGTACTTC.

As DNA, the CDR3 is TGTGCCAGCAGTTACGGGGGCGCCGGTGAAAAACTGTTTTTT. Amino acids: CASSYGGAGEKLFF. V usage is TRBV6-5 and J usage is TRBJ1-4; a possible D gene is TRBD1 (6 bases). V lost 2 bases and J 7 bases, leaving 11 bases between the germline ends. The CDR3 covers 14 residues. The germline gives CDR1 MNHEY, CDR2 SVGAGI.